These 5 T cell receptor beta chains originate from one sample sequenced in a study of PD-L1 blockade in urothelial cancer. The protocol was immunoSEQ multiplex PCR, while the TCRdb copy is restricted to in-frame clones and leaves out a portion. The sample records 70,000 to 90,000 clones, around 80% being singletons. The specimen comprised PBMCs, sampled around atezolizumab (anti-PD-L1) treatment. The receptors come from a man in his sixties or seventies with urothelial cancer.

The J gene is TRBJ1-6, the V gene TRBV10-3; TRBD1 matches 7 bases. The CDR3 contains 14 residues. V dropped 0 bases and J dropped 7; count of bases not matched to a gene: 0. The germline V gene encodes CDR1 ENHRY and CDR2 SYGVKD. The CDR3 protein is CAISESGGNSPLHF. The DNA for the CDR3 is TGTGCCATCAGTGAGTCAGGGGGCAATTCACCCCTCCACTTT.

The rearrangement uses TRBV20-1 and TRBJ2-7; the D is unclear. V lost 5 bases, J lost 5 bases, and 7 bases lay in between. CDR1 DFQATT and CDR2 SNEGSKA come from the germline V gene (reference sequence). The length of the CDR3 is 10 residues. This CDR3 is CSALSDEQYF. CDR3 coding DNA: TGCAGTGCTCTTTCGGACGAGCAGTACTTC.

The count of this clone is one. The V and J genes are TRBV2 and TRBJ1-6; 7 positions agree with TRBD1. CDR3 length: 16 residues. CDR1 and CDR2 (germline): SNHLY, FYNNEI. V lost 0 bases to trimming and J lost 2 bases; unmatched junction nucleotides: 1. CDR3 in amino acids: CASSEAGGPYNSPLHF. Here the CDR3 DNA reads TGTGCCAGCAGTGAAGCAGGGGGCCCCTATAATTCACCCCTCCACTTT. The variable domain in full, with the rest retrieved from reference TRBV2 and TRBJ1-6, is EPEVTQTPSHQVTQMGQEVILRCVPISNHLYFYWYRQILGQKVEFLVSFYNNEISEKSEIFDDQFSVERPDGSNFTLKIRSTKLEDSAMYFCASSEAGGPYNSPLHFGNGTRLTVT.

The rearrangement links TRBV27 to TRBJ2-7; a weak D match, TRBD1 (6 bases). CDR1 and CDR2 (germline): MNHEY, SMNVEV (reference sequence). V was pared by 6 bases and J by 1 base, with 19 bases between. The length of the CDR3 is 16 residues. CDR3 region: CASRPIGHDRSYEQYF. CDR3 bases: TGTGCCAGCAGGCCAATAGGGCACGACAGGTCCTACGAGCAGTACTTC.

Only one count was recorded for this clone. The chain has TRBV2 and TRBJ2-2; D might be TRBD2 (5 bases). V dropped 6 bases and J dropped 7 bases, with 18 bases sitting between them. The CDR3 runs 15 residues. The germline V gene has CDR1 SNHLY and CDR2 FYNNEI. The CDR3, as DNA: TGTGCCAGCAGGGCAGATACTAGTTTCCACGGGGAGCTGTTTTTT. This translates into CASRADTSFHGELFF.